A selection of T cell receptor beta chains follows, all from one sample in a study of cytomegalovirus exposure and HLA in healthy donors. Data came from immunoSEQ multiplex PCR; TCRdb stores just in-frame clones and leaves some out. This sample has some 150,000 clones, with roughly 80% found just once. The sequenced sample consisted of PBMCs. The receptor set was obtained from a female donor in good health and CMV-seronegative. The CDR3 runs from the conserved cysteine through the conserved F or W. Fields, in order: V gene, J gene, clone size, D gene, CDR3 protein, CDR3 DNA. A D gene is named only where the DNA matches it firmly. Rows give clone size only sometimes, using once, few, many, or a class for an expanded clone.

>TRBV7-8|TRBJ2-7|NA|NA
CASSKAVPYEQYF
TGTGCCAGCAGTAAAGCTGTACCATACGAGCAGTACTTC
>TRBV9|TRBJ2-1|NA|NA
CASSQQGAEQFF
TGTGCCAGCAGTCAACAGGGTGCTGAGCAGTTCTTC
>TRBV6-6|TRBJ1-2|once|NA
CASTISGTKDYGYTF
TGTGCCAGCACCATTTCCGGGACAAAAGACTATGGCTACACCTTC
>TRBV4-1|TRBJ2-7|NA|NA
CASSHKGIRGGYEQYF
TGCGCCAGCAGCCATAAAGGTATCAGGGGCGGCTACGAGCAGTACTTC
>TRBV5-1|TRBJ1-4|NA|TRBD1
CASSLARGLGEKLFF
TGCGCCAGCAGCTTGGCGAGGGGGCTAGGTGAAAAACTGTTTTTT
>TRBV7-8|TRBJ2-1|NA|TRBD2
CASSHGTSGRALYNEQFF
TGTGCCAGCAGCCACGGGACTAGCGGGAGGGCCCTCTACAATGAGCAGTTCTTC
>TRBV15|TRBJ1-2|once|NA
CATSRGTRGLDGYTF
TGTGCCACCAGCCGCGGGACCCGCGGTTTGGACGGCTACACCTTC
>TRBV29-1|TRBJ1-2|few|NA
CSVEVRAREGYTF
TGCAGCGTTGAAGTTCGGGCGAGGGAAGGCTACACCTTC
>TRBV27|TRBJ2-2|NA|TRBD1
CASSPYPGQGPGELFF
TGTGCCAGCAGTCCTTACCCCGGACAGGGCCCCGGGGAGCTGTTTTTT
>TRBV4-2|TRBJ1-6|once|NA
CASSHGLQDSPLHF
TGTGCCAGCAGCCATGGGCTTCAAGATTCACCCCTCCACTTT